This paragraph covers one T cell receptor beta chain sequence. These data belong to a study of T cells in Graves' hyperthyroidism and ophthalmopathy. From RNA transcripts, TCR beta CDR3 regions were amplified. With the HTBI primer set, the TCR CDR3 went through a first round of RT-PCR. MiXCR was run by TCRdb on the multiplex PCR reads, yielding one entry per CDR3 protein. The sample contains 700,000 or so distinct CDR3 sequences, 15% to 20% of which appear only once. Germline CDR1 is MNHNS and CDR2 is SASEGT. Trimming cost V 2 bases and J 4 bases; bases outside gene matches: 5. This CDR3 has 17 residues.

The V call is TRBV6-1, the J call TRBJ2-1; 13 positions match TRBD2. Sequencing was performed on blood. The TCR sequence derives from a man younger than 35 with Graves' hyperthyroidism. Here the CDR3 reads CASSEQWTSGSYNEQFF. The DNA of the CDR3 is TGTGCCAGCAGTGAACAATGGACTAGCGGGAGTTACAATGAGCAGTTCTTC.